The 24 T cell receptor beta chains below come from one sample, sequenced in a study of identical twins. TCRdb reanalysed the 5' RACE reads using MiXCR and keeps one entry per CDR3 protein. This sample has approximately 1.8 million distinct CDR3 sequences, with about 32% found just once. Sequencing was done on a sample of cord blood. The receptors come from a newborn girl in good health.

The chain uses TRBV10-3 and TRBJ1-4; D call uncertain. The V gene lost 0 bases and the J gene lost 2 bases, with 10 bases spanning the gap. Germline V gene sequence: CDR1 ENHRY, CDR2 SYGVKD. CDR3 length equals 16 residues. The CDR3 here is CAISESKRLTNEKLFF. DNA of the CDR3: TGTGCCATCAGTGAGTCGAAGAGGCTCACTAATGAAAAACTGTTTTTT.

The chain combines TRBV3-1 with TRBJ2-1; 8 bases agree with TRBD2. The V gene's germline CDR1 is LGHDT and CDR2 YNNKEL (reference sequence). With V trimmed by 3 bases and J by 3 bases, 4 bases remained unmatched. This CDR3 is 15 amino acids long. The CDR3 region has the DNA TGTGCCAGCAGCCACTCCGGGACTAGCTACAATGAGCAGTTCTTC. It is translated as CASSHSGTSYNEQFF.

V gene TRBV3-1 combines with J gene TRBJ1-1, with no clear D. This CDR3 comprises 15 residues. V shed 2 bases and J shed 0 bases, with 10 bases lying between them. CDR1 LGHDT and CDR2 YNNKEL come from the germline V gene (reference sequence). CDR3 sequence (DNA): TGTGCCAGCAGCCAATCCAGTCTCATGAACACTGAAGCTTTCTTT. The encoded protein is CASSQSSLMNTEAFF.

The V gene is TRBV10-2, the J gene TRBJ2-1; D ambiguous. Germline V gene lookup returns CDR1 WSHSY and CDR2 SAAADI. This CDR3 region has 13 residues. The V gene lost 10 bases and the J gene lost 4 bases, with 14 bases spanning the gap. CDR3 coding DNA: TGCGCCACCTGGCTCTTACGGTACAATGAGCAGTTCTTC. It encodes CATWLLRYNEQFF.

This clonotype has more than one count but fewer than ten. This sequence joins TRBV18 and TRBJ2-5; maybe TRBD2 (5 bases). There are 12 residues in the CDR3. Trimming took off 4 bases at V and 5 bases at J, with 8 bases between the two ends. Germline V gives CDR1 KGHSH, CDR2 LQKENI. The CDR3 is CASSRERETQYF. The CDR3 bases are TGTGCCAGCTCACGAGAGCGGGAGACCCAGTACTTC.

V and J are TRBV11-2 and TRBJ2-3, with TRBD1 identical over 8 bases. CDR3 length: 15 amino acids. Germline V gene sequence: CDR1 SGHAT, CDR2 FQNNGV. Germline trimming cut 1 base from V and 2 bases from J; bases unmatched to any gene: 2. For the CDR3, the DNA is TGTGCCAGCAGCTTAGGGGACAGGACCACAGATACGCAGTATTTT. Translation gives CASSLGDRTTDTQYF.

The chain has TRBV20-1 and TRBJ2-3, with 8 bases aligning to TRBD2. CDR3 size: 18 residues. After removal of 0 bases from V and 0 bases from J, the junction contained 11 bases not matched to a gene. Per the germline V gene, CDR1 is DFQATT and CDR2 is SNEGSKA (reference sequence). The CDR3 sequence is CSARDIGGGPLSTDTQYF. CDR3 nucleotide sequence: TGCAGTGCTAGAGATATTGGCGGGGGGCCCCTGAGCACAGATACGCAGTATTTT.

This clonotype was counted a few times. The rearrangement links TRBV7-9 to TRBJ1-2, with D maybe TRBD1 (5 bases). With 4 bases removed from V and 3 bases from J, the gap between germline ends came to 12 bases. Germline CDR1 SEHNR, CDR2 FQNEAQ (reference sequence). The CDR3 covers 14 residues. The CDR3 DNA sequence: TGTGCCAGCAGCTCGGGGGTGGGAGACTATGGCTACACCTTC. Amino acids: CASSSGVGDYGYTF. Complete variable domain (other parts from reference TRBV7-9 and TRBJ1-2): DTGVSQNPRHKITKRGQNVTFRCDPISEHNRLYWYRQTLGQGPEFLTYFQNEAQLEKSRLLSDRFSAERPKGSFSTLEIQRTEQGDSAMYLCASSSGVGDYGYTFGSGTRLTVV.

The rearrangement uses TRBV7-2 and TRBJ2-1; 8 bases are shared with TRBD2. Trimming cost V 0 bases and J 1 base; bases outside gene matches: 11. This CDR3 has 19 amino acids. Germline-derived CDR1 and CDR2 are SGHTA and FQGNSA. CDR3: CASSLALVQRGTSYNEQFF. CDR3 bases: TGTGCCAGCAGCTTAGCATTGGTACAGCGGGGGACTTCCTACAATGAGCAGTTCTTC. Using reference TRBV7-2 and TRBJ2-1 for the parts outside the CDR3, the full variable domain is GAGVSQSPSNKVTEKGKDVELRCDPISGHTALYWYRQSLGQGLEFLIYFQGNSAPDKSGLPSDRFSAERTGGSVSTLTIQRTQQEDSAVYLCASSLALVQRGTSYNEQFFGPGTRLTVL.

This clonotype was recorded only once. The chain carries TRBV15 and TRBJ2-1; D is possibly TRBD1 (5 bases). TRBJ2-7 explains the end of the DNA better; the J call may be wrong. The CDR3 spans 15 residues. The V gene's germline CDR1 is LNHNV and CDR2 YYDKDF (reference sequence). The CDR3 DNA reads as TGTGCCACCAGCGCCGACAGAGCCCACTACAATGAGCAGTACTTC. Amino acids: CATSADRAHYNEQYF.

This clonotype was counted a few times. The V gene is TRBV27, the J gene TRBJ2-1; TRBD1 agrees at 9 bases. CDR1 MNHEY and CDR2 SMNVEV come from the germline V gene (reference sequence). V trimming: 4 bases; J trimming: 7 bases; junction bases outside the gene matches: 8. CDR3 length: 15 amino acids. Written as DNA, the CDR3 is TGTGCCAGCAGTTCGATCCGGGACAGGGCTAATGAGCAGTTCTTC. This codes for CASSSIRDRANEQFF.

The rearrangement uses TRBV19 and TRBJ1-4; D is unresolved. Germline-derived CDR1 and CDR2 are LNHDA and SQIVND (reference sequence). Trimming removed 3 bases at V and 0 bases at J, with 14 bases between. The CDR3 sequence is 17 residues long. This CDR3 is CASSIPQGPATNEKLFF. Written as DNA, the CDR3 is TGTGCCAGTAGTATTCCACAAGGCCCAGCAACTAATGAAAAACTGTTTTTT.

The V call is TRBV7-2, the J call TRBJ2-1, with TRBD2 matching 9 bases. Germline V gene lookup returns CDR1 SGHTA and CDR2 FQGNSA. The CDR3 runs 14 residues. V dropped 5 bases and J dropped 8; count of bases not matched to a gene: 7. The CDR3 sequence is CASSPPGLAYEQFF. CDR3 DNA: TGTGCCAGCAGCCCACCCGGACTAGCGTATGAGCAGTTCTTC.

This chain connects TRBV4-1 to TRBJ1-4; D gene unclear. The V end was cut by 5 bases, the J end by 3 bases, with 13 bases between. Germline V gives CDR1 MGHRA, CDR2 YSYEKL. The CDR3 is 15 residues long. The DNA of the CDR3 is TGCGCCAGCAGCTTCCGGGATTCTGCTAATGAAAAACTGTTTTTT. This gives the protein CASSFRDSANEKLFF.

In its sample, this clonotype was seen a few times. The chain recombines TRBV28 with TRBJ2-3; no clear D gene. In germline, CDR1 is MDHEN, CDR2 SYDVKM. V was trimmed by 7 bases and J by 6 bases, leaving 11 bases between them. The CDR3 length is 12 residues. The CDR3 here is CASIASFDTQYF. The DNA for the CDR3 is TGTGCCAGCATAGCCAGTTTCGATACGCAGTATTTT.

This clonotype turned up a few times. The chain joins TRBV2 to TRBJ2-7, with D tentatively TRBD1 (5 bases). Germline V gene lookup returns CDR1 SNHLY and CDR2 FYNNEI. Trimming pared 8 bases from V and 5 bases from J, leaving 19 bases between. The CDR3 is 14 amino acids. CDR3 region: CASFRQGLIHEQYF. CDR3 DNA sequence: TGTGCCAGCTTTAGGCAGGGCCTGATCCACGAGCAGTACTTC.

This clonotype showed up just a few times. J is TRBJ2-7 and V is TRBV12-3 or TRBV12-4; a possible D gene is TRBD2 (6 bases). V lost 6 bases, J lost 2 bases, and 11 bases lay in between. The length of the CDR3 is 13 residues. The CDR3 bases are TGTGCCAGCAGGAAGGGACTGACCTACGAGCAGTACTTC. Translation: CASRKGLTYEQYF.

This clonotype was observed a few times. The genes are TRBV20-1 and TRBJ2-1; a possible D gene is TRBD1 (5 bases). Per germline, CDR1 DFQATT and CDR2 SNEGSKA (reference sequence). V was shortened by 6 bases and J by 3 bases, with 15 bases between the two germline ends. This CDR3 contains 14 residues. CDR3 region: CSAKMGQGYNEQFF. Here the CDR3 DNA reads TGCAGTGCAAAGATGGGTCAGGGCTACAATGAGCAGTTCTTC.

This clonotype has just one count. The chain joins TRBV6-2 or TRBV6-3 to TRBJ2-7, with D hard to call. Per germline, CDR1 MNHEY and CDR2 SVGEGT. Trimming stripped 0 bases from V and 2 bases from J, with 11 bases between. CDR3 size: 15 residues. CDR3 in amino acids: CASSYSTTPTYEQYF. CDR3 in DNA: TGTGCCAGCAGTTACTCGACAACACCCACCTACGAGCAGTACTTC.

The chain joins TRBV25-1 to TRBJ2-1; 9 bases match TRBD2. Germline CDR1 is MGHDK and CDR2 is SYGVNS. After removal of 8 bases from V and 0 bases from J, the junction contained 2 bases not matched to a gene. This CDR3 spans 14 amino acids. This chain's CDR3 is CASPTSGSYNEQFF. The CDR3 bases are TGTGCCAGCCCGACTAGCGGCTCCTACAATGAGCAGTTCTTC.

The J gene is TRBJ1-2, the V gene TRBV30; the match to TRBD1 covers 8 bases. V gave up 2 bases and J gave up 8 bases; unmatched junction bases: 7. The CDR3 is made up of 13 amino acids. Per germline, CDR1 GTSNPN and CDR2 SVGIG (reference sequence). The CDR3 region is CAWSLDRGRGYTF. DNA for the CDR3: TGTGCCTGGAGTCTTGACAGGGGCCGGGGCTACACCTTC.

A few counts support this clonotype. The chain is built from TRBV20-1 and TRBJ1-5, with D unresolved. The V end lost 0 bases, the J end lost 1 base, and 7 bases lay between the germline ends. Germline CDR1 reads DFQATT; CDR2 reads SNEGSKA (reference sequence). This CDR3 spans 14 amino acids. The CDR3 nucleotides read TGCAGTGCTAGAGATCTAAACAGCAATCAGCCCCAGCATTTT. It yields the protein CSARDLNSNQPQHF.

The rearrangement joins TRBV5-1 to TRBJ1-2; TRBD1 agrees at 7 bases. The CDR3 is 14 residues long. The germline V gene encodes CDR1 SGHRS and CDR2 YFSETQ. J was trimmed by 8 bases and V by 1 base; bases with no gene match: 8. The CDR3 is CASSLTDRVSGYTF. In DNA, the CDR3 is TGCGCCAGCAGCTTGACCGACAGGGTCAGCGGCTACACCTTC.

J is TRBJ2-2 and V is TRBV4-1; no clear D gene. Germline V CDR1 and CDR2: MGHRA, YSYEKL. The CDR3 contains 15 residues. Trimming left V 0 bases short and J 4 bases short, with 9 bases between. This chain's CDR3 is CASSQEQWGTGELFF. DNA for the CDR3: TGCGCCAGCAGCCAAGAACAGTGGGGCACCGGGGAGCTGTTTTTT.